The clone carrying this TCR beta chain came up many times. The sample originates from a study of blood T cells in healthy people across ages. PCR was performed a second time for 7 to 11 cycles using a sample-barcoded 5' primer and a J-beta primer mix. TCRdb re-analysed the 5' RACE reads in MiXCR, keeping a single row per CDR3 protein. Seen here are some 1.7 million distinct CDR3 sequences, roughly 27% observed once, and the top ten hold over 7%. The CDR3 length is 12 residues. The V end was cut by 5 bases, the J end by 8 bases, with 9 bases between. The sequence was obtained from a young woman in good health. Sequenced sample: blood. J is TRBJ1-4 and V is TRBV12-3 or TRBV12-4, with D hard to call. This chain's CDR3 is CASSQQGEKLFF. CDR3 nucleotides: TGTGCCAGCAGTCAGCAAGGGGAAAAACTGTTTTTT.